A single T cell receptor (beta chain) is shown here with its context. This entry is derived from a study of CD8 T cells in Susac syndrome. On the study more broadly: Clinical remission applied to 8 or 9 sequenced Susac syndrome patients, and more than five had active disease.

V was clipped by 8 bases and J by 8 bases; unmatched bases: 9. The CDR3 is 14 residues long. Per the germline V gene, CDR1 is LNHNV and CDR2 is YYDKDF (reference sequence). Reverse transcription of roughly 0.5 to 1 ug RNA was carried out with random hexamers. An immunoSEQ multiplex PCR amplified TCR beta CDR3 over 54 Vbeta and 13 Jbeta. TCRdb reprocessed the immunoSEQ multiplex PCR reads via MiXCR and lists one record per CDR3 protein. Of roughly 80,000 distinct CDR3 sequences listed, around 94% were seen once; the top ten hold about 0.52%. The sequenced material came from CD8+ T cells from PBMCs. This receptor was obtained from a human donor with Susac syndrome. V usage is TRBV15 and J usage is TRBJ2-2; TRBD1 matches 9 bases. CDR3 DNA: TGTGCCACCCATCAGACAGGGGGTTATGGGGAGCTGTTTTTT. Protein product: CATHQTGGYGELFF.